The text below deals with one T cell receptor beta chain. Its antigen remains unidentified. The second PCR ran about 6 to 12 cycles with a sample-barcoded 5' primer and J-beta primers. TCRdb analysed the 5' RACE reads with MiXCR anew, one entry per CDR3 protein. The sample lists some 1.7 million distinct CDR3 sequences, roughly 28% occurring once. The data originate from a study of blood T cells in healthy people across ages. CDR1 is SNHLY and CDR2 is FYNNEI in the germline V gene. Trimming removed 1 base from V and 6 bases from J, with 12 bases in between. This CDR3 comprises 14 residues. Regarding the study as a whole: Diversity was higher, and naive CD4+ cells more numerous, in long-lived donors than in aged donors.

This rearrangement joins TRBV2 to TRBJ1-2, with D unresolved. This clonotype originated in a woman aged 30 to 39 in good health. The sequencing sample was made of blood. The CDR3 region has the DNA TGTGCCAGCAGTGAAGTTAAGGGATCAGATGGCTACACCTTC. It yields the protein CASSEVKGSDGYTF.